This T cell receptor (beta chain) was recovered during a study of blood T cell repertoires in COVID-19. Study overall: COVID-19 samples, acute and convalescent, were from the United States, Italy and Spain. From T cells, B-cell-depleted T cells, or PBMCs came the material, which was cDNA or gDNA.

Original methodology: The authors estimated nucleated cell counts from reference gene primer amplification. Libraries were prepared by immunoSEQ multiplex PCR; TCRdb keeps only in-frame clonotypes and omits some of them. V and J calls and clone size come straight from that table; D and trimming were deduced from the DNA. The sample has over 90,000 clones, around 81% seen once. Seattle patients were enrolled during active infection and followed longitudinally. V shed 4 bases and J 6 bases; nucleotides not matched to a gene: 10. This CDR3 region has 16 residues. Per germline, CDR1 KGHSH and CDR2 LQKENI.

V gene TRBV18 combines with J gene TRBJ1-3, with TRBD1 matching 9 bases. Sequencing was performed on peripheral blood. The source of this sequence is a man at least 80 years old with COVID-19, enrolled during active disease. The CDR3 nucleotides are TGTGCCAGCTCACATACCGGGACAGGGTCGGAAAACACCATATATTTT. Protein: CASSHTGTGSENTIYF.